One sample yielded the 9 T cell receptor beta chains listed below, sequenced in a study of blood T cell repertoires in COVID-19. Using immunoSEQ multiplex PCR, the repertoire was profiled, and TCRdb retains in-frame clones only, with some absent. Of a few hundred thousand clones listed, roughly 90% are singletons. The sequenced sample consisted of PBMCs or T cells enriched from blood (not recorded which). Receptors originate from a woman aged 25-40 years who had recovered from COVID-19.

The chain carries TRBV28 and TRBJ1-5, with D maybe TRBD1 (6 bases). This CDR3 spans 15 amino acids. The V end was cut by 4 bases, the J end by 5 bases, with 15 bases between. CDR1 and CDR2 from the germline V gene are MDHEN and SYDVKM. In DNA form, the CDR3 reads TGTGCCAGCAGTTACGGTACAGGGACGGATCAGCCCCAGCATTTT. Protein product: CASSYGTGTDQPQHF.

This clone occurred once. The V gene is TRBV18, the J gene TRBJ1-1; weak D call: TRBD1 (5 bases). The CDR3 spans 15 residues. With 0 bases removed from V and 4 bases from J, the gap between germline ends came to 12 bases. Germline V CDR1 and CDR2: KGHSH, LQKENI. The DNA for the CDR3 is TGTGCCAGCTCACCACCGTGGGGACTGAGCACTGAAGCTTTCTTT. Translating gives CASSPPWGLSTEAFF.

The chain links TRBV7-9 to TRBJ1-1, with D possibly TRBD1 on 6 matching bases. Trimming took 2 bases from V and 7 from J, leaving 14 bases between them. CDR3 length: 14 amino acids. The germline V gene encodes CDR1 SEHNR and CDR2 FQNEAQ (reference sequence). This CDR3 reads CASSLRGTEVEAFF. Written as DNA, the CDR3 is TGTGCCAGCAGCTTAAGGGGGACGGAGGTTGAAGCTTTCTTT.

This chain links TRBV15 with TRBJ2-5; D is perhaps TRBD2 (5 bases). The CDR3 has 13 amino acids. The ends were cut back, 7 bases at V and 4 bases at J, with 13 bases in the middle. Germline V gene data show CDR1 as LNHNV and CDR2 as YYDKDF (reference sequence). The CDR3 bases are TGTGCCACCAAAGTGGGCCGGGGAGAGACCCAGTACTTC. Translating it yields CATKVGRGETQYF. Variable domain in full (rest from reference TRBV15 and TRBJ2-5): DAMVIQNPRYQVTQFGKPVTLSCSQTLNHNVMYWYQQKSSQAPKLLFHYYDKDFNNEADTPDNFQSRRPNTSFCFLDIRSPGLGDTAMYLCATKVGRGETQYFGPGTRLLVL.

CDR3 in amino acids: CASSPLVSDTQYF. The CDR3 region has the DNA TGTGCCAGCTCACCACTAGTATCAGATACGCAGTATTTT. The chain joins TRBV18 to TRBJ2-3; no reliable D call. This CDR3 contains 13 residues. V was cut by 1 base and J by 4 bases, with 6 bases left in between. Germline lookup yields CDR1 KGHSH and CDR2 LQKENI. The full variable domain, rest sourced from reference TRBV18 and TRBJ2-3, is NAGVMQNPRHLVRRRGQEARLRCSPMKGHSHVYWYRQLPEEGLKFMVYLQKENIIDESGMPKERFSAEFPKEGPSILRIQQVVRGDSAAYFCASSPLVSDTQYFGPGTRLTVL.

This chain uses TRBV6-2 or TRBV6-3 with TRBJ1-1, with 11 bases matching TRBD1. The CDR3 is 14 amino acids. With V trimmed by 4 bases and J by 5 bases, 3 bases remained unmatched. Germline V gene sequence: CDR1 MNHEY, CDR2 SVGEGT. The CDR3 spells CASSSGQGGTEAFF. The CDR3 bases are TGTGCCAGCAGTTCGGGACAGGGGGGTACTGAAGCTTTCTTT.

The chain links TRBV19 to TRBJ1-5, with 8 bases aligning to TRBD1. V was clipped by 2 bases and J by 2 bases; unmatched bases: 8. The CDR3 covers 17 residues. From germline, CDR1 is LNHDA and CDR2 SQIVND (reference sequence). In DNA, the CDR3 is TGTGCCAGTAGTATACCCTGGACAGGGAAGGGCAATCAGCCCCAGCATTTT. Translation gives CASSIPWTGKGNQPQHF.

The chain has TRBV28 and TRBJ2-7; 9 nucleotides match TRBD1. This CDR3 is built from 15 residues. V lost 3 bases to trimming and J lost 3 bases; unmatched junction nucleotides: 6. The V gene's germline CDR1 is MDHEN and CDR2 SYDVKM. CDR3 region: CASSFLLGQGYEQYF. CDR3 nucleotide sequence: TGTGCCAGCAGTTTTTTGTTGGGACAGGGCTACGAGCAGTACTTC.

This clone came up once. The chain employs TRBV27 and TRBJ1-5; D uncertain. V was shortened by 10 bases and J by 4 bases, with 23 bases between the two germline ends. This CDR3 comprises 16 residues. Germline V gives CDR1 MNHEY, CDR2 SMNVEV (reference sequence). CDR3 bases: TGTGCCACCCCAATTAACCGGGGTCTGGGGAATCAGCCCCAGCATTTT. Translation gives CATPINRGLGNQPQHF.